This paragraph reports one T cell receptor (beta chain). Its antigen target is currently unknown. Base quality data are lacking; no much larger clone is found one base away. The same CDR3 can be traced to other DNA sequences in this sample. The collaborating institutions used their own protocols to collect whole blood in K2EDTA tubes. For TCRbeta analysis, collaborators shipped samples in one of three forms: frozen whole blood, isolated PBMCs, or DNA extracted from either of those sample types. The sample is drawn from a study of blood T cell repertoires in COVID-19 (dated by TCRdb to about 2020). Turning to the overall study: The collaborator samples originated in the United States, Italy and Spain and spanned the acute and convalescent phases of COVID-19. The repertoires were made available in a free public database intended to serve as a resource for research on the immune response to SARS-CoV-2. The material from the prospective study consisted of cDNA or gDNA derived from T cells, B-cell-depleted T cells, or PBMCs. Where HLA class I and class II types were available, the types were taken from metadata supplied by the sample provider, not from assay-based typing. The samples were drawn from two sources: the first 160 participants of the ongoing ImmuneRACE study, and 950 to 1,500 subjects contributed by 6 global collaborators. The dataset comprised deeply sampled blood TCRbeta repertoires from subjects exposed to, actively infected with, or recovered from COVID-19. Nearly every sample came with metadata listing a de-identified subject ID, COVID-19 status, age in years and sex.

The immunoSEQ Assay, a bias-controlled multiplex PCR, was used to amplify TCRbeta CDR3 regions from genomic DNA. As for the original processing: The number of nucleated cells in each sample was estimated by amplification of reference gene primers within the assay. To quantify the absolute abundance of each unique TCRbeta CDR3 rearrangement, sequence reads were collapsed and filtered. For each sample, productive Simpson clonality was calculated as the square root of Simpson's diversity index across productive rearrangements. TCRdb stores this immuneACCESS table with in-frame sequences only. Part of the clones is absent; in the studies checked, under half of the shortfall reflects unresolved V genes, and no reason is known for the rest. The DNA was the basis for D and trimming; V, J and clone size are from that table. The sample yields some 150,000 clones; 70% to 90% were counted once. Approximately 2.4% of the sample is taken by the ten largest.

The germline V gene sets CDR1 to MNHEY and CDR2 to SVGEGT. V loses 4 bases of germline sequence and J loses 4 bases, and the interval between the two ends is 17 bases. Taken from cysteine to phenylalanine, the CDR3 has 16 residues. Just CDR3 DNA is preserved here, 48 bases in frame from base 1. Beyond this particular receptor, the publication reports: How much clinical and demographic metadata was included differed by source and by participant, and the metadata was provided uncurated.

The V and J genes are TRBV6-2 or TRBV6-3 and TRBJ2-1; TRBD2 is a weak D gene call, 5 bases matching. The sample was peripheral blood. The TCR was taken from a woman aged 70-85 years with acute or convalescent COVID-19. The CDR3 here reads CASSSPLAGVYNEQFF. The nucleotide sequence is TGTGCCAGCAGTTCGCCCCTGGCGGGCGTATACAATGAGCAGTTCTTC.